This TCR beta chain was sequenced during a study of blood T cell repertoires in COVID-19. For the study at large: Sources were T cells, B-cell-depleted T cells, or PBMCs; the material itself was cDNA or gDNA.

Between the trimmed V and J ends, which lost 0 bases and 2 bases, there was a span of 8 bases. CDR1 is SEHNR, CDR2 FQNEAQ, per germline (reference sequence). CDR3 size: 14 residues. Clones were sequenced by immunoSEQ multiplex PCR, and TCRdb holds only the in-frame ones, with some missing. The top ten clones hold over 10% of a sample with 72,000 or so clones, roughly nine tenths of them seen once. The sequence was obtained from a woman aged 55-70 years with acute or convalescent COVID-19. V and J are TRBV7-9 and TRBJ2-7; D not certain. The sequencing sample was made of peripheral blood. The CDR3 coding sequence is TGTGCCAGCAGCTTAGCAAGACACCCCTACGAGCAGTACTTC. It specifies CASSLARHPYEQYF.